The present T cell receptor beta chain was sequenced within a study of shared clonotypes between healthy human individuals. The overall study: Each donor had three CD4 naive, three CD4 memory, two CD8 naive and one CD8 memory plate.

Findings and caveats of the study: The expectation was that sequencing depth would affect clonotype sharing among donors. Despite large depth, rarefaction showed incomplete sorted-subset sequencing.

The ends lost 1 base at V and 0 bases at J; junction bases unmatched: 10. The germline V gene encodes CDR1 MGHRA and CDR2 YSYEKL. The CDR3 is 20 amino acids. The assay was immunoSEQ multiplex PCR, and TCRdb's table has in-frame clones only and misses some. The top ten hold 0.37% of the sample, which has some 2,500,000 clones, roughly 90% seen once. Turning to this clone: Its target is unknown.

The sequenced sample consisted of naive CD4+ T cells from PBMCs. Subset specified: CD45RA+ positively selected. The chain is built from TRBV4-1 and TRBJ2-1, with 12 bases identical to TRBD2. The origin of this receptor is a man younger than 30 in good health. Some clones in this sample may be carry-over from other donors' samples. In DNA form, the CDR3 reads TGCGCCAGCAGCCAAGTAATCCTAGCGGGAGGGCCCAGCTCCTACAATGAGCAGTTCTTC. Its translation: CASSQVILAGGPSSYNEQFF.